The 27 T cell receptor beta chains below were found in one sample sequenced in a study of T cells in localized non-small cell lung cancer (dated by TCRdb to the early 2020s). Library preparation employed the immunoSEQ multiplex PCR assay. TCRdb obtained this table from immuneACCESS and retained in-frame rearrangements with V and J assigned. These tables miss some clones; where compared with another copy, unresolved V genes account for less than half of the shortfall, and the remainder is unexplained. The sample table lists 55,000 to 65,000 clones, 70% to 90% of them with a count of one. The ten largest clones add up to roughly 21% of the sample. The source material was peripheral blood, sampled before any cancer treatment. The receptors here all came from a man between 40 and 70 years old with stage I squamous cell lung carcinoma.

V is TRBV6-1 and J is TRBJ2-1; D may correspond to TRBD1 or TRBD2 (5 bases each). CDR1 and CDR2 from the germline V gene are MNHNS and SASEGT. Deletions cut 2 bases from V and 0 bases from J, with 14 bases between. The CDR3 spans 17 residues. The CDR3 nucleotides are TGTGCCAGCAGTGAAAGGGGACCACTTAGCTCCTACAATGAGCAGTTCTTC. This codes for CASSERGPLSSYNEQFF.

In regard to this clone: One end of the junction fails to match germline, which may point to a read error. The CDR3, as DNA: TGCAGTGTTGCCCGGGACAGGGGCTTCTATGGCTACACCTTC. It encodes CSVARDRGFYGYTF. The chain links TRBV29-1 to TRBJ1-2; TRBD1 matches 10 bases. The germline gives CDR1 SQVTM, CDR2 ANQGSEA. The CDR3 totals 14 residues.

The table lists this clone with a count of one. The chain combines TRBV19 with TRBJ1-4; D gene unclear. Germline CDR1 LNHDA, CDR2 SQIVND (reference sequence). The CDR3 consists of 15 residues. Trimming removed 4 bases at V and 10 bases at J, with 19 bases between. CDR3: CASSTVPVGSGKLFF. The CDR3 coding sequence is TGTGCCAGTAGTACCGTCCCTGTTGGATCTGGAAAACTGTTTTTT.

The table lists this clone with a count of one. The chain combines TRBV11-2 with TRBJ1-6; no clear D. The V and J ends lost 3 bases and 8 bases respectively, with 11 bases between them. This CDR3 region has 14 residues. CDR1 and CDR2 from the germline V gene are SGHAT and FQNNGV. The CDR3 sequence is CASSFNQLDSPLHF. CDR3 coding DNA: TGTGCCAGCAGCTTTAACCAGCTGGATTCACCCCTCCACTTT.

The chain links TRBV5-1 to TRBJ2-5; a weak D match, TRBD2 (6 bases). Germline CDR1 is SGHRS and CDR2 is YFSETQ. V lost 4 bases, J lost 5 bases, and 15 bases lay in between. The CDR3 loop spans 14 amino acids. The CDR3 loop reads CASSHLDAGETQYF. In DNA form, the CDR3 reads TGCGCCAGCAGCCATCTAGATGCGGGGGAGACCCAGTACTTC.

The chain joins TRBV18 to TRBJ1-1; 8 positions agree with TRBD1. This CDR3 spans 14 amino acids. CDR1 is KGHSH and CDR2 is LQKENI in the germline V gene. V lost 5 bases, J lost 0 bases, and 2 bases stayed unmatched. This CDR3 reads CASSNRGMNTEAFF. In DNA form, the CDR3 reads TGTGCCAGCTCAAACAGGGGGATGAACACTGAAGCTTTCTTT.

This clone was picked up a small number of times. The gene calls are TRBV11-2 and TRBJ2-2, with 7 bases fitting TRBD2. The CDR3 runs 15 residues. After removal of 6 bases from V and 4 bases from J, the junction contained 8 bases not matched to a gene. The germline V gene has CDR1 SGHAT and CDR2 FQNNGV. This chain's CDR3 is CASSEVGGFTGELFF. CDR3 DNA: TGTGCCAGCAGTGAGGTGGGAGGGTTCACCGGGGAGCTGTTTTTT.

The V call is TRBV19, the J call TRBJ1-2; D perhaps matches TRBD1 (5 bases). CDR3 length equals 13 residues. V was pared by 3 bases and J by 3 bases, with 8 bases between. Per the germline V gene, CDR1 is LNHDA and CDR2 is SQIVND (reference sequence). CDR3 loop: CASSIGHDYGYTF. CDR3 coding DNA: TGTGCCAGTAGTATTGGACACGACTATGGCTACACCTTC.

The genes are TRBV30 and TRBJ2-7, with 14 positions matching TRBD2. Germline V gives CDR1 GTSNPN, CDR2 SVGIG (reference sequence). There are 16 residues in the CDR3. V dropped 5 bases and J dropped 6; count of bases not matched to a gene: 12. The CDR3 reads CAWALTSGRAGGEQYF. In DNA form, the CDR3 reads TGTGCCTGGGCCCTGACTAGCGGGAGGGCCGGGGGCGAGCAGTACTTC.

V gene TRBV28 combines with J gene TRBJ2-2, with TRBD1 matching 8 bases. The V segment lost 7 bases and the J segment 6 bases; nucleotides outside the gene matches: 7. Germline-derived CDR1 and CDR2 are MDHEN and SYDVKM. CDR3 length: 14 amino acids. The CDR3 bases are TGTGCCAGCACTCTCCAGGGGGCCCCCGGGGAGCTGTTTTTT. Translated, it gives CASTLQGAPGELFF.

This chain links TRBV7-9 with TRBJ2-2; tentative D call: TRBD2 (6 bases). V lost 3 bases and J lost 5, with 13 bases in between. This CDR3 is 15 amino acids long. Germline CDR1 reads SEHNR; CDR2 reads FQNEAQ (reference sequence). The CDR3 DNA is TGTGCCAGCAGCTTGCGGGACCGGGGTACCGGGGAGCTGTTTTTT. Protein: CASSLRDRGTGELFF.

The rearrangement links TRBV19 to TRBJ2-1; 9 positions agree with TRBD1. With 5 bases clipped from V and 5 bases from J, the junction kept 10 bases outside the gene matches. The germline V gene has CDR1 LNHDA and CDR2 SQIVND (reference sequence). CDR3 length: 16 residues. The CDR3 region is CASSDGTGRGDNEQFF. Written as DNA, the CDR3 is TGTGCCAGTAGTGACGGGACAGGGAGAGGGGACAATGAGCAGTTCTTC.

In its sample, this clone was seen once. V gene TRBV4-3 combines with J gene TRBJ2-7; TRBD1 aligns across 11 bases. V lost 0 bases to trimming and J lost 5 bases; unmatched junction nucleotides: 3. CDR1 is LGHNA, CDR2 YSLEER, per germline. The CDR3 is made up of 15 amino acids. CDR3 sequence: CASSQDLGQGDEQYF. The CDR3 DNA sequence: TGCGCCAGCAGCCAAGATTTGGGACAGGGGGACGAGCAGTACTTC.

The chain uses TRBV7-9 and TRBJ2-1, with a weak D call TRBD1 (6 bases). Germline V gives CDR1 SEHNR, CDR2 FQNEAQ (reference sequence). This CDR3 is built from 15 residues. V was cut by 1 base and J by 0 bases, with 7 bases left in between. The CDR3 loop is CASSLEGGSYNEQFF. CDR3 DNA sequence: TGTGCCAGCAGCTTAGAAGGGGGCTCCTACAATGAGCAGTTCTTC.

V is TRBV30 and J is TRBJ2-5; D gene ambiguous. Germline CDR1 reads GTSNPN; CDR2 reads SVGIG (reference sequence). V was cut by 4 bases and J by 2 bases, with 8 bases left in between. CDR3 length: 12 residues. The CDR3 DNA reads as TGTGCCTGGACAGTAAATCAAGAGACCCAGTACTTC. Amino acids: CAWTVNQETQYF.

This clone came up once. This chain connects TRBV29-1 to TRBJ2-5; the D is unclear. Germline V gene lookup returns CDR1 SQVTM and CDR2 ANQGSEA. The ends were cut back, 6 bases at V and 5 bases at J, with 13 bases in the middle. The CDR3 length is 12 residues. CDR3 protein: CSVDALGETQYF. The CDR3 nucleotides read TGCAGCGTCGACGCTCTAGGGGAGACCCAGTACTTC.

The V call is TRBV5-6, the J call TRBJ1-1, with D unresolved. The germline gives CDR1 SGHDT, CDR2 YYEEEE. This CDR3 is built from 15 residues. V was cut by 2 bases and J by 0 bases, with 11 bases left in between. The CDR3 loop reads CASSLPSSMNTEAFF. For the CDR3, the DNA is TGTGCCAGCAGCTTACCGAGTTCCATGAACACTGAAGCTTTCTTT. The full variable domain, with the rest looked up from reference TRBV5-6 and TRBJ1-1, is DAGVTQSPTHLIKTRGQQVTLRCSPKSGHDTVSWYQQALGQGPQFIFQYYEEEERQRGNFPDRFSGHQFPNYSSELNVNALLLGDSALYLCASSLPSSMNTEAFFGQGTRLTVV.

The V and J genes are TRBV6-4 and TRBJ2-2; D remains unclear. V was shortened by 4 bases and J by 1 base, with 4 bases between the two germline ends. This CDR3 comprises 13 residues. Germline CDR1 reads MRHNA; CDR2 reads SNTAGT. The CDR3 DNA reads TGTGCCAGCAGTGCCGTGAACACCGGGGAGCTGTTTTTT. Translation gives CASSAVNTGELFF.

Concerning this clone itself: Compared with germline, one end of the junction differs, possibly owing to a read error. The rearrangement links TRBV29-1 to TRBJ1-2; the D is unclear. Germline CDR1 SQVTM, CDR2 ANQGSEA. The CDR3 is 12 amino acids. This chain's CDR3 is CSVERSSYGHTF. The CDR3 DNA sequence: TGCAGCGTTGAGAGGAGTTCCTATGGCCACACCTTC.

The chain is built from TRBV9 and TRBJ2-3; either TRBD1 or TRBD2 may supply D (6 bases each). CDR1 is SGDLS, CDR2 YYNGEE, per germline. The CDR3 runs to 12 residues. Trimming removed 3 bases at V and 8 bases at J, with 10 bases between. The CDR3 here is CASSGGRGTQYF. CDR3 DNA sequence: TGTGCCAGCAGCGGGGGGCGGGGTACGCAGTATTTT. The full variable domain, its missing parts supplied by reference TRBV9 and TRBJ2-3, is DSGVTQTPKHLITATGQRVTLRCSPRSGDLSVYWYQQSLDQGLQFLIQYYNGEERAKGNILERFSAQQFPDLHSELNLSSLELGDSALYFCASSGGRGTQYFGPGTRLTVL.

V and J are TRBV4-3 and TRBJ2-7; D gene ambiguous. The CDR3 contains 16 residues. Trimming left V 0 bases short and J 0 bases short, with 12 bases between. The germline gives CDR1 LGHNA, CDR2 YSLEER. The CDR3 reads CASSQDWTDDSYEQYF. The CDR3 region has the DNA TGCGCCAGCAGCCAAGATTGGACCGACGACTCCTACGAGCAGTACTTC.

This clone has a single count. The V call is TRBV5-1, the J call TRBJ2-1, with a weak D call TRBD2 (5 bases). The CDR3 extends over 16 amino acids. The V and J ends lost 2 bases and 0 bases respectively, with 12 bases between them. Per the germline V gene, CDR1 is SGHRS and CDR2 is YFSETQ. The CDR3: CASSFRRASSYNEQFF. CDR3 sequence (DNA): TGCGCCAGCAGCTTCCGGCGGGCGAGCTCCTACAATGAGCAGTTCTTC.

The V call is TRBV4-1, the J call TRBJ2-4; D is tentatively TRBD1 or TRBD2 (5 bases each). This CDR3 contains 17 residues. The germline V gene encodes CDR1 MGHRA and CDR2 YSYEKL. V lost 0 bases to trimming and J lost 8 bases, with 20 bases between them. CDR3 sequence reads: CASSQDRFGLEGHIQYF. Here the CDR3 DNA reads TGCGCCAGCAGCCAAGATCGATTCGGGCTAGAGGGACACATTCAGTACTTC.

V and J are TRBV9 and TRBJ1-5; tentative D call: TRBD1 (5 bases). Germline V CDR1 and CDR2: SGDLS, YYNGEE. V gave up 2 bases and J gave up 4 bases, with 7 bases separating them. This CDR3 spans 13 amino acids. The CDR3 sequence: CASSVGLNQPQHF. The CDR3, as DNA: TGTGCCAGCAGCGTGGGACTGAATCAGCCCCAGCATTTT.

This chain joins TRBV5-1 and TRBJ2-1; D possibly matches TRBD1 or TRBD2 (5 bases each). Trimming shortened V by 0 bases and J by 8 bases, and 21 bases separated the two germline ends. The CDR3 runs to 17 residues. Looked up from germline, CDR1 is SGHRS and CDR2 is YFSETQ. The CDR3 reads CASSLDYGGEMPHEQFF. CDR3 DNA: TGCGCCAGCAGCTTGGATTATGGGGGAGAAATGCCCCATGAGCAGTTCTTC.

The rearrangement links TRBV19 to TRBJ1-1; TRBD1 might be the D (6 bases). V gave up 4 bases and J gave up 1 base, with 13 bases separating them. The CDR3 totals 15 residues. The germline gives CDR1 LNHDA, CDR2 SQIVND (reference sequence). CDR3 in DNA: TGTGCCAGTAGTACCCCCGGACAGAAGAACACTGAAGCTTTCTTT. Its protein product is CASSTPGQKNTEAFF.

Regarding this clone: At one of its ends the junction is not consistent with the germline gene, which may arise from a read error. The chain recombines TRBV7-7 with TRBJ2-5; possibly TRBD2 for D (7 bases). CDR1 is SSHAT, CDR2 FNYEAQ, per germline (reference sequence). The CDR3 runs 15 residues. The CDR3 DNA sequence: TGTGCTAGCAGCTTACGGGGAGGGGGGGAAGAGACCCAGTACTTC. The encoded protein is CASSLRGGGEETQYF.